This is a list of T cell receptor beta chains from one sample in a study of sequential checkpoint blockade in melanoma. The table came from immunoSEQ multiplex PCR; TCRdb's copy has only in-frame clones and leaves some out. The sample includes 3,000 to 4,500 clones, approximately 22% of them seen just once. Here the sequenced sample was tumor tissue (inferred from file names), taken from a patient given nivolumab and ipilimumab in sequence. All receptors come from a human donor with melanoma. Each CDR3 is given with its conserved first and last residue. A D gene is named only where the DNA matches it firmly. Clone size is not always given. Where it is, it says once, few, many or a class for expanded clones.

J gene | D gene | clone size | V gene | CDR3 DNA | CDR3 protein
TRBJ2-5 | - | few | TRBV5-1 | TGCGCCAGCAGCTTGGTTCTAGGGCCAGAGACCCAGTACTTC | CASSLVLGPETQYF
TRBJ2-3 | - | - | TRBV18 | TGTGCCAGCTCACCAGACCCAAAGGGCACAGATACGCAGTATTTT | CASSPDPKGTDTQYF
TRBJ1-1 | - | - | TRBV14 | TGTGCCAGCAGCCAGCAGATCACCACTGAAGCTTTCTTT | CASSQQITTEAFF
TRBJ2-1 | - | medium-sized | TRBV11-3 | TGTGCCAGCAGCCTAGGGGGGTTAGCCTACTACAATGAGCAGTTCTTC | CASSLGGLAYYNEQFF
TRBJ2-5 | - | - | TRBV29-1 | TGCAGCGTTGGTCTCGGCAGGGGTCGGGAGACCCAGTACTTC | CSVGLGRGRETQYF
TRBJ1-2 | TRBD1 | - | TRBV9 | TGTGCCAGCAGTACCGGGACAGCCTTCTCAGAAGGCTACACCTTC | CASSTGTAFSEGYTF
TRBJ2-2 | - | - | TRBV11-3 | TGTGCCAGCAGCGAGAGCGTCGGGCTGCTCACCGGGGAGCTGTTTTTT | CASSESVGLLTGELFF
TRBJ1-2 | TRBD1 | - | TRBV19 | TGTGCCAGTAGTCGGGACAGGGGATTCGGCTACACCTTC | CASSRDRGFGYTF
TRBJ2-7 | TRBD1 | - | TRBV5-1 | TGCGCCAGCAGCTTCGGGACAGGCGGGCACCTCTACGAGCAGTACTTC | CASSFGTGGHLYEQYF
TRBJ1-3 | TRBD1 | few | TRBV12-5 | TGTGCTAGTGGTTTGGTCGTAACAGGGGGCCGAGTGTCTGGAAACACCATATATTTT | CASGLVVTGGRVSGNTIYF
TRBJ1-1 | - | many | TRBV9 | TGTGCCAGCAGTTTTGGGGATGGGAAGGCTTTCTTT | CASSFGDGKAFF
TRBJ2-1 | - | few | TRBV4-1 | TGCGCCAGCAGCCCCTCGGTCCTTTCAGATGAGCAGTTCTTC | CASSPSVLSDEQFF
TRBJ2-5 | - | - | TRBV11-3 | TGTGCCAGCAGCTATAGACTATATGAACGGGGGGAGACCCAGTACTTC | CASSYRLYERGETQYF
TRBJ1-6 | - | few | TRBV23-1 | TGCGCCAGCAGCTTGGCCAGGAATTCACCCCTCCACTTT | CASSLARNSPLHF
TRBJ2-6 | - | - | TRBV5-1 | TGCGCCAGCAGCTCTCAGGCCTCTGGGGCCAACGTCCTGACTTTC | CASSSQASGANVLTF
TRBJ2-5 | TRBD2 | - | TRBV19 | TGTGCCAGTAGTATACGAGTCGGGGGGACCATCCCAACCCAAGAGACCCAGTACTTC | CASSIRVGGTIPTQETQYF
TRBJ2-7 | - | - | TRBV12-5 | TGTGCTAGTGGTTTGGTCTCGGACGTCAACTTC | CASGLVSDVNF
TRBJ2-1 | TRBD2 | many | TRBV6-8 | TGTGCCAGCAGTGACTCTGCTAGCGGCTACAATGAGCAGTTCTTC | CASSDSASGYNEQFF
TRBJ1-2 | - | - | TRBV12-5 | TGTGCTAGTGCGCAAAGTAACTATGGCTACACCTTC | CASAQSNYGYTF
TRBJ1-2 | - | - | TRBV19 | TGTGCCAGTAGTATCTCGCTCGACGGGGTCTATGGCTACACCTTC | CASSISLDGVYGYTF
TRBJ2-2 | TRBD2 | - | TRBV7-6 | TGTGCCAGCAGCTTGTTGGCTAGCGGGGGAGTAAACACCGGGGAGCTGTTTTTT | CASSLLASGGVNTGELFF
TRBJ2-1 | TRBD1 | - | TRBV5-1 | TGCGCCAGCAGCTCGAACAGGGGGCCTTTTGGCGACAATGAGCAGTTCTTC | CASSSNRGPFGDNEQFF
TRBJ1-2 | TRBD1 | - | TRBV9 | TGTGCCAGCAGCGGGGGACAGGCTGGTGGCTACACCTTC | CASSGGQAGGYTF
TRBJ1-1 | - | few | TRBV19 | TGTGCCAGCACCTTAGGCGGGGCCGCTCGACGAGCTTTCTTT | CASTLGGAARRAFF
TRBJ1-3 | TRBD1 | - | TRBV5-1 | TGCGCCAGCAGTTCCGGGACAGGGTCCGGAAACACCATATATTTT | CASSSGTGSGNTIYF
TRBJ2-4 | - | many | TRBV11-3 | TGTGCCAGCAGCTCCCCGGTTGGGGGGAACATTCAGTACTTC | CASSSPVGGNIQYF
TRBJ1-1 | - | many | TRBV6-8 | TGTGCCAGCAGTCAAGGGGGGGCAGGGGCGGACACTGAAGCTTTCTTT | CASSQGGAGADTEAFF
TRBJ2-3 | - | few | TRBV6-8 | TGTGCCAGCAGTTTAACGGGAGATACGCAGTATTTT | CASSLTGDTQYF
TRBJ2-3 | - | few | TRBV11-3 | TGTGCCAGCAGCCCCCAGGACAGTGGAACAGATACGCAGTATTTT | CASSPQDSGTDTQYF
TRBJ1-1 | - | - | TRBV6-8 | TGTGCCAGCAGGGGACCGATGAACACTGAAGCTTTCTTT | CASRGPMNTEAFF
TRBJ1-1 | TRBD1 | few | TRBV7-6 | TGTGCCAGCAGCCCGAGGCGGGACAGGGGTCCGGGGACGGGCACTGAAGCTTTCTTT | CASSPRRDRGPGTGTEAFF
TRBJ1-2 | TRBD1 | - | TRBV6-8 | TGTGCCAGCAGTTCCCGGGACAGGGGTGGCTACACCTTC | CASSSRDRGGYTF
TRBJ2-6 | - | - | TRBV5-1 | TGCGCCAGCAGCTATGGGGACGGCTCTGGGGCCAACGTCCTGACTTTC | CASSYGDGSGANVLTF
TRBJ2-5 | TRBD1 | - | TRBV11-3 | TGTGCCAGCAGCTTAGGGACAGGGGCCCTTCGAGAGACCCAGTACTTC | CASSLGTGALRETQYF
TRBJ2-7 | TRBD1 | few | TRBV28 | TGTGCCAGCAGTTTAAAAGGACAGGGGACCTACGAGCAGTACTTC | CASSLKGQGTYEQYF
TRBJ2-7 | - | few | TRBV5-1 | TGCGCCAGCAGCTTGGGAACGGGGGCGCTTGCCTACGAGCAGTACTTC | CASSLGTGALAYEQYF
TRBJ2-7 | TRBD2 | - | TRBV12-5 | TGTGCTAGTGGTTTGTCTTTCGGACTAGCGGCCTACGAGCAGTACTTC | CASGLSFGLAAYEQYF
TRBJ1-1 | - | - | TRBV18 | TGTGCCAGCTCACCAGAGTGGGCCGGCACTGAAGCTTTCTTT | CASSPEWAGTEAFF
TRBJ2-1 | - | medium-sized | TRBV11-3 | TGTGCCAGCAGCTTAGTTTCTAGCTCCTACAATGAGCAGTTCTTC | CASSLVSSSYNEQFF
TRBJ1-4 | - | medium-sized | TRBV11-3 | TGTGCCAGCAGCTTGAGTTTATCGCTCGGGCGTCCTAATGAAAAACTGTTTTTT | CASSLSLSLGRPNEKLFF
TRBJ2-5 | - | - | TRBV29-1 | TGCAGCGGGGGGGGACAGCAAGAGACCCAGTACTTC | CSGGGQQETQYF
TRBJ1-4 | TRBD1 | - | TRBV30 | TGTGCCTGGAGTGACAAACAGGGGTCGCGTGAAAAACTGTTTTTT | CAWSDKQGSREKLFF
TRBJ1-6 | - | - | TRBV5-1 | TGCGCCAGCAGCTCAGGGCAGCTGCAAGGTTCACCCCTCCACTTT | CASSSGQLQGSPLHF
TRBJ2-2 | - | - | TRBV19 | TGTGCCAGTAGTCCTGACTACACCGGGGAGCTGTTTTTT | CASSPDYTGELFF
TRBJ1-2 | - | - | TRBV15 | TGTGCCACCAGCAGAGATAGGGTTAACTATGGCTACACCTTC | CATSRDRVNYGYTF
TRBJ1-1 | - | - | TRBV19 | TGTGCCAGTAGTTGGGGACGGGGAAACACTGAAGCTTTCTTT | CASSWGRGNTEAFF
TRBJ2-3 | - | medium-sized | TRBV15 | TGTGCCACCAGCATAGGGGGTCTCGGAGATACGCAGTATTTT | CATSIGGLGDTQYF
TRBJ1-2 | - | many | TRBV11-3 | TGTGCCAGCAGCCGTTTCGGGGGGCGCTTCTTGGGTGGCTACACCTTC | CASSRFGGRFLGGYTF
TRBJ1-5 | - | medium-sized | TRBV14 | TGTGCCAGCAGCCAAGCCGGGAGGGACCAGCCCCAGCATTTT | CASSQAGRDQPQHF
TRBJ1-5 | - | - | TRBV19 | TGTGCCAGTAGTATTGGAGTATTAATGGTCCAGCCCCAGCATTTT | CASSIGVLMVQPQHF
TRBJ1-4 | - | many | TRBV6-8 | TGTGCCAGCAGTCCAAGCCCGGATAGTGAAAAACTGTTTTTT | CASSPSPDSEKLFF